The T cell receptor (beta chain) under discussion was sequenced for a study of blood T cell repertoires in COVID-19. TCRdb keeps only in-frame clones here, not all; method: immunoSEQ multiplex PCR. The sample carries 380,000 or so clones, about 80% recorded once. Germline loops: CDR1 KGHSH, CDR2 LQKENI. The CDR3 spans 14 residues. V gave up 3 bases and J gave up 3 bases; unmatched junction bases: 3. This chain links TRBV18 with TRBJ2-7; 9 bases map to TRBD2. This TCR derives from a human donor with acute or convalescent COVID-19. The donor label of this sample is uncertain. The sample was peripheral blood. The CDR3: CASSPVAGVYEQYF. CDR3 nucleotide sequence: TGTGCCAGCTCACCGGTAGCGGGAGTCTACGAGCAGTACTTC.